This T cell receptor beta chain was recorded in a study of identical twins (dated by TCRdb to between 2015 and 2016). Describing the broader study: The study deep-sequenced TCR alpha and beta repertoires from monozygotic twins, unrelated adults of various ages and cord blood to test whether fetal clonotypes persist. To rule out contamination, replicate twin experiments were performed at different times with different library preparation protocols. Broad study findings and their caveats: Abundant cord blood beta clonotypes had fewer insertions, young adult naive repertoires showed a similar but weaker trend, and memory repertoires showed no such trend. In monozygotic twins, out-of-frame TCR alpha sharing was systematically underestimated by recombination models, although the models agreed with sharing between unrelated individuals. Because the same donors could not be followed over many years, the conclusions relied on cross-sectional statistical analysis. Invariant T cells such as MAIT and iNKT could partly confound zero-insertion analyses, though diverse VJ usage argued against this for most clonotypes. The excess sharing between twins in beta out-of-frame sequences was weaker because fewer shared sequences reduced the signal-to-noise ratio. Compared with coincidental sharing between unrelated individuals, out-of-frame TCR alpha sequences shared between twins showed an excess of sequences with low generation probability.

On this clonotype: The antigen this receptor binds is unknown. No much larger clone exists at a distance of one base, and base qualities are not known.

The protocol used for the library was 5' RACE. For sequencing, an Illumina HiSeq 2000 was employed. A universal primer binding site was introduced by template switching, and a unique molecular identifier was present in the final cDNA, enabling accurate counting of TCR cDNA molecules. Specific primers in the conserved constant-segment region were used to synthesize first-strand cDNA for the TCR alpha and beta chains. To control for contamination, each cDNA library was double barcoded with a SMART-Mk sample barcode plus Illumina barcodes. TruSeq adapter sequences along with Illumina sample barcodes were introduced in two successive PCR steps. The Illumina HiSeq platform was used with custom primers to sequence TCR alpha and beta cDNA libraries. The study's processing was this. Unique molecular identifiers were extracted from raw reads with MiGEC, and CDR3 positions were determined with MiXCR. For each individual, recombination models were inferred using an EM algorithm with the repgenHMM and IGoR tools. Shared clonotypes were analyzed with the tcR package in R, and sharing was normalized by the product of cloneset sizes. Out-of-frame nonproductive sequences were analyzed to study raw recombination free of thymic and clonal selection effects. TCRdb trimmed the raw reads at Q25, called clones with MiXCR and kept productive beta chains. Rows with one shared CDR3 protein collapse into an entry with the most common genes and DNA. TCRdb assigned the V and J calls; the authors' analysis was not used. The sample records about 520,000 distinct CDR3 sequences, approximately 22% of which are singletons. Of the sample, around 0.9% is held by the ten largest clones.

Only healthy Caucasian donors were included. The twin cohort consisted of three pairs of female monozygotic twins, all aged about 18 to 29 years. CD4+ and CD8+ T cell populations were isolated with positive isolation kits from Invitrogen. Spanning cysteine to phenylalanine, the CDR3 consists of 14 amino acids. The DNA shown is the 42-base CDR3, in frame from base 1. The junction carries 11 bases between V and J, which are trimmed by 2 bases and 5 bases respectively. CDR1 and CDR2 are read off the germline V gene as SGHTA and FQGNSA. These records were also assigned to another study, of T cells expressing NK-cell markers. As the second study states: In sorted CD3+CD56+NKG2C+, CD3+CD56+NKG2C- and CD3+CD56-NKG2C+ T-cell subsets from several donors, TCR beta-chain repertoires were profiled. Among the eight sequenced donors, seven were HCMV-seropositive and one was HCMV-seronegative. In several experiments an anti-gammadeltaTCR antibody was added to restrict sorting to alphabetaTCR-expressing T cells. In several donors, the dominant CD3+CD56+NKG2C+ clonotypes were among the top 10 CD8+ clonotypes and accounted for about 1.0-7.5% of CD8+ T cells. Those dominant clonotypes were again the most abundant among CD3+CD56-NKG2C+ cells in a handful of donors, at roughly 25-65%. Whether the expanded NKG2C-expressing T cell clones were specific for HCMV antigens was left unclear. The study sequenced eight donors, all healthy volunteers chosen at random: three men and five women. HCMV serostatus was determined by detecting HCMV-specific IgG in serum with a commercial ELISA kit. MIGEC was used to demultiplex reads and group the reads by UMI, and MiTCR was used to assemble and quantify clonotypes. To remove erroneous sequences, TCR cDNA sequences were retained only when supported by two or more reads. The tcR package was used for downstream repertoire analysis, with clonotypes matched between fractions based on CDR3 nucleotide sequence plus V segment. VDJmatch was used to annotate antigen specificity against VDJdb, with one amino acid substitution in CDR3 permitted.

Sample: CD4+ T cells sorted from blood. The receptor chain draws on TRBV7-2 and TRBJ2-3; the D gene is unclear. This clonotype originated in a woman aged 18-29 years in good health. The CDR3 corresponds to CASSLTLNRDTQYF. The DNA reads TGTGCCAGCAGCTTAACCCTAAACAGAGATACGCAGTATTTT.